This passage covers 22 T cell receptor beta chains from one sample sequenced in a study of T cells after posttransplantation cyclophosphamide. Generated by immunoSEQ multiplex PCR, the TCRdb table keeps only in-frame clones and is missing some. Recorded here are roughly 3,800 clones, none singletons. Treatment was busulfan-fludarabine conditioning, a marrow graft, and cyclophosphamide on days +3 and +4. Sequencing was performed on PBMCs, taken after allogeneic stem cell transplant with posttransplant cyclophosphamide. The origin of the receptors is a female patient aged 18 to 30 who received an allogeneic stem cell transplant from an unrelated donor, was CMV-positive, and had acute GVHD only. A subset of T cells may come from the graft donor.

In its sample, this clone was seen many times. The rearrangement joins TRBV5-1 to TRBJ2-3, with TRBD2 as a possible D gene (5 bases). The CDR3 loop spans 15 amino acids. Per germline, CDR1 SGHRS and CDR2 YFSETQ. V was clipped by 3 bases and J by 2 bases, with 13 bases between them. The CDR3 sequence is CASSSPPRATDTQYF. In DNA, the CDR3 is TGCGCCAGCAGCTCGCCCCCGCGGGCCACAGATACGCAGTATTTT.

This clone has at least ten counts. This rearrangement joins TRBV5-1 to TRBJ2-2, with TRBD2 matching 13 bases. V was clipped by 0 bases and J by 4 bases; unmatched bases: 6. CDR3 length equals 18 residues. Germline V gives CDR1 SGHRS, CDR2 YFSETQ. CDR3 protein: CASSLVGLAGIGTGELFF. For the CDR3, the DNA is TGCGCCAGCAGCTTGGTGGGACTAGCGGGAATTGGCACCGGGGAGCTGTTTTTT.

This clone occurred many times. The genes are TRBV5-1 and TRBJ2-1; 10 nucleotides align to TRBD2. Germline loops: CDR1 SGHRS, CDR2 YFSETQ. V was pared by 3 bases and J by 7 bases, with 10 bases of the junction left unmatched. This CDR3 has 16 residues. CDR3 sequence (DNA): TGCGCCAGCAGCTCCGCAGCGGGAGGGGGTTCAAATGAGCAGTTCTTC. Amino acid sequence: CASSSAAGGGSNEQFF.

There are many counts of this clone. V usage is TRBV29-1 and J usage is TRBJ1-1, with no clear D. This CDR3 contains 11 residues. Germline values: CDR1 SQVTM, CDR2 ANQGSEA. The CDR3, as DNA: TGCAGTTACGGGAGGAACACTGAAGCTTTCTTT. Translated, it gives CSYGRNTEAFF.

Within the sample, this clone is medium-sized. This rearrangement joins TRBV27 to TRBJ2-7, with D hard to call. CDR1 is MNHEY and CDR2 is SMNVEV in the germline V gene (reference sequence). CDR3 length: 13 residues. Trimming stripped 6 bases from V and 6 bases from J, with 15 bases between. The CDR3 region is CASSPTLAGEQYF. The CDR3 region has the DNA TGTGCCAGCAGCCCTACGCTGGCAGGCGAGCAGTACTTC.

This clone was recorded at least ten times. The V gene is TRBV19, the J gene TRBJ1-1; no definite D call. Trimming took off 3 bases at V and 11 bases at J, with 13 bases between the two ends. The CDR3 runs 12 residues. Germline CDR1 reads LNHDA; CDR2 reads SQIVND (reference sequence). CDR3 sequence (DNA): TGTGCCAGTAGTATCATTGAGGGTACCGCTTTCTTT. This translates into CASSIIEGTAFF. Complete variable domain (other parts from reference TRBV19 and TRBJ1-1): DGGITQSPKYLFRKEGQNVTLSCEQNLNHDAMYWYRQDPGQGLRLIYYSQIVNDFQKGDIAEGYSVSREKKESFPLTVTSAQKNPTAFYLCASSIIEGTAFFGQGTRLTVV.

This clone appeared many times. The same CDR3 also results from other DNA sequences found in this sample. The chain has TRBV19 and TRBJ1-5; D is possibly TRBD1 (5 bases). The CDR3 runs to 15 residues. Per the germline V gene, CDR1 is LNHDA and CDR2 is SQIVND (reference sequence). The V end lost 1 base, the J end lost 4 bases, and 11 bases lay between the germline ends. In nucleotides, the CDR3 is TGTGCCAGTAGTATAGCTTTCGGGGGGAATCAGCCCCAGCATTTT. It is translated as CASSIAFGGNQPQHF.

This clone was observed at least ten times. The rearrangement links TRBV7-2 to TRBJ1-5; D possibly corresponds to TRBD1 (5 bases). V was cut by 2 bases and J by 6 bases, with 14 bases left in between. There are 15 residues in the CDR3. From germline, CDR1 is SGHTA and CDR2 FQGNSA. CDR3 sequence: CASSLWSQGGQPQHF. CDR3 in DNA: TGTGCCAGCAGCTTATGGTCTCAGGGAGGTCAGCCCCAGCATTTT. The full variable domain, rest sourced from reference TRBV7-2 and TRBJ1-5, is GAGVSQSPSNKVTEKGKDVELRCDPISGHTALYWYRQSLGQGLEFLIYFQGNSAPDKSGLPSDRFSAERTGGSVSTLTIQRTQQEDSAVYLCASSLWSQGGQPQHFGDGTRLSIL.

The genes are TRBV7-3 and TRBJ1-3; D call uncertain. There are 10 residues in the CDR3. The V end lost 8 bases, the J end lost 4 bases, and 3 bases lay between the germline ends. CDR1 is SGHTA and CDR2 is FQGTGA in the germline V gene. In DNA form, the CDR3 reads TGTGCCAGCCAAGGAAACACCATATATTTT. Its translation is CASQGNTIYF.

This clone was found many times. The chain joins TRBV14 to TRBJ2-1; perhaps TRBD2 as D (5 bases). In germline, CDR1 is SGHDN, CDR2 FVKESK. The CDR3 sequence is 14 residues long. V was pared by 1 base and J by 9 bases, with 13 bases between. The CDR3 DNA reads TGTGCCAGCAGCCAAGGTCCGGGAATAGGTGAGCAGTTCTTC. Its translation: CASSQGPGIGEQFF.

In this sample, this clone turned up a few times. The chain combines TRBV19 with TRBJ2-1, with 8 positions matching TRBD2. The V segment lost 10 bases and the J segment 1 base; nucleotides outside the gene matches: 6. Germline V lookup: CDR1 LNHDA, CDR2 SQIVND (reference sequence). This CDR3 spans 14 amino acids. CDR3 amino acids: CATGGEVSYNEQFF. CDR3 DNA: TGTGCCACCGGGGGGGAAGTGTCCTACAATGAGCAGTTCTTC.

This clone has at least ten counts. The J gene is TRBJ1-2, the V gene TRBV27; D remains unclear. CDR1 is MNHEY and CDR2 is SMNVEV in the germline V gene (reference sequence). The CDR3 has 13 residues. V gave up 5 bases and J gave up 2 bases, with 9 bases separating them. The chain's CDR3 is CASSPGSNYGYTF. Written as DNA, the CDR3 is TGTGCCAGCAGTCCGGGTTCAAACTATGGCTACACCTTC.

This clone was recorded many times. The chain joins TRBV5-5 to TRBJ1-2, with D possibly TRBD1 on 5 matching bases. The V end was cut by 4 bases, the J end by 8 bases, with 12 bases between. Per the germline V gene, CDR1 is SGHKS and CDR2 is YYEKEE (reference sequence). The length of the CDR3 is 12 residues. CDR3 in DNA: TGTGCCAGCAGCCGGGACTTGGGGGGCTACACCTTC. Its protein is CASSRDLGGYTF.

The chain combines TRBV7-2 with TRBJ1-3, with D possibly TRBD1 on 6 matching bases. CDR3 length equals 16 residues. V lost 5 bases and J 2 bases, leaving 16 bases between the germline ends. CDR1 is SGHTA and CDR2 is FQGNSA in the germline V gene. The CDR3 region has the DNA TGTGCCAGCAGCCCCCACAGGGCAGGCGCTGGAAACACCATATATTTT. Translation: CASSPHRAGAGNTIYF.

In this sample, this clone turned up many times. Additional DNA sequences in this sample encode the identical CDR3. The chain's CDR3 is CAWSDTSNTGELFF. CDR3 nucleotide sequence: TGTGCCTGGAGTGATACTTCGAACACCGGGGAGCTGTTTTTT. This rearrangement joins TRBV30 to TRBJ2-2, with D hard to call. CDR1 is GTSNPN and CDR2 is SVGIG in the germline V gene (reference sequence). The CDR3 runs to 14 residues. Trimming shortened V by 1 base and J by 0 bases, and 6 bases separated the two germline ends.

Here the CDR3 reads CASSWKSATRNEAFF. The CDR3 region has the DNA TGTGCCAGCAGTTGGAAGTCCGCGACAAGGAATGAAGCTTTCTTT. The rearrangement uses TRBV27 and TRBJ1-1, with D uncertain. Per germline, CDR1 MNHEY and CDR2 SMNVEV (reference sequence). The CDR3 is made up of 15 amino acids. V was pared by 4 bases and J by 7 bases, with 19 bases between.

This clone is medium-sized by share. The CDR3: CALADYNEQFF. The CDR3, as DNA: TGTGCGCTAGCGGACTACAATGAGCAGTTCTTC. The chain is built from TRBV6-1 and TRBJ2-1; 7 bases match TRBD2. The CDR3 contains 11 residues. The germline V gene has CDR1 MNHNS and CDR2 SASEGT.

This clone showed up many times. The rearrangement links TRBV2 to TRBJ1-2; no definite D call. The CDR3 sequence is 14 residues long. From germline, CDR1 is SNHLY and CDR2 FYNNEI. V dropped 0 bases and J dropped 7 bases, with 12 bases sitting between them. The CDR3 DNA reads TGTGCCAGCAGTGAAGCCCTTGGAGATAGTGGCTACACCTTC. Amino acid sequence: CASSEALGDSGYTF.

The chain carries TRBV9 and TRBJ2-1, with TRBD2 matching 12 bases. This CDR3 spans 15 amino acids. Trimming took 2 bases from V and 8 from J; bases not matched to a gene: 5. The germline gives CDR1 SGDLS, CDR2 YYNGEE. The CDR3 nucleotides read TGTGCCAGCAGCGTTCGACTAGCGGGGGATCATGAGCAGTTCTTC. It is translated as CASSVRLAGDHEQFF.

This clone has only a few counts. The CDR3 coding sequence is TGCGCCAGCAGTGTTTCTTCCCCCCCCGAGCAGTACTTC. Amino acid sequence: CASSVSSPPEQYF. The V gene is TRBV5-1, the J gene TRBJ2-7, with D uncertain. Germline CDR1 is SGHRS and CDR2 is YFSETQ. The length of the CDR3 is 13 residues. Trimming removed 5 bases from V and 6 bases from J, with 15 bases in between.

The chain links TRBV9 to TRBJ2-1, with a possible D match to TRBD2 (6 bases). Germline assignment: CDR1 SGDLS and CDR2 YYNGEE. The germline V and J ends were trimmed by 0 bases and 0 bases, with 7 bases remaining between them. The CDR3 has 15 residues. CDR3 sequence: CASSVGGDSYNEQFF. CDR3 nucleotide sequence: TGTGCCAGCAGCGTAGGGGGGGACTCCTACAATGAGCAGTTCTTC.

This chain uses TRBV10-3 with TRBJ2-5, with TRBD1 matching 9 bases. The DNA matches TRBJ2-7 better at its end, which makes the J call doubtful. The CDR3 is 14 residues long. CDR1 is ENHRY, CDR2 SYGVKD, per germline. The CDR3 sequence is CAISQDRGRDEQYF. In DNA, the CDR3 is TGTGCCATCAGTCAGGACAGGGGTAGGGACGAGCAGTACTTC.